This entry lists 7 T cell receptor beta chains sequenced from one sample in a study of technical replicates of blood from several donors. This table comes from immunoSEQ multiplex PCR, and its TCRdb copy is limited to in-frame clones, with some not included. The sample includes approximately 99,000 clones, 95% to 97% of them seen just once. Sequencing used T cells isolated from PBMCs. These receptor sequences come from a human donor in good health.

The chain uses TRBV28 and TRBJ1-2, with D possibly TRBD1 on 5 matching bases. Deletions cut 10 bases from V and 5 bases from J, with 17 bases between. Germline assignment: CDR1 MDHEN and CDR2 SYDVKM. The CDR3 is 13 amino acids. As DNA, the CDR3 is TGTGCCACCTCGACGGGGGGAGGATATGGCTACACCTTC. Translating gives CATSTGGGYGYTF.

The table lists this clone with a count of one. CDR3 amino acids: CASSPQGKVGSYGYTF. The CDR3 DNA reads as TGTGCCAGTTCCCCCCAGGGGAAGGTTGGATCCTATGGCTACACCTTC. V is TRBV19 and J is TRBJ1-2, with TRBD1 as a possible D gene (6 bases). CDR3 size: 16 residues. Germline V CDR1 and CDR2: LNHDA, SQIVND (reference sequence). V shed 8 bases and J shed 4 bases, with 23 bases lying between them.

This sequence joins TRBV4-3 and TRBJ2-2; 9 bases are a match to TRBD2. The ends lost 4 bases at V and 7 bases at J; junction bases unmatched: 7. CDR3 size: 15 residues. CDR1 and CDR2 (germline): LGHNA, YSLEER. Written as DNA, the CDR3 is TGCGCCAGCAGCCCTGGAATAGCGGGAGACGGGGAGCTGTTTTTT. Translation gives CASSPGIAGDGELFF.

V and J are TRBV27 and TRBJ2-7; TRBD2 agrees at 10 bases. The CDR3 spans 18 residues. The germline gives CDR1 MNHEY, CDR2 SMNVEV (reference sequence). Unmatched junction bases numbered 12, after V lost 2 bases and J lost 2 bases. Here the CDR3 reads CASSLLAGEVGFPYEQYF. CDR3 nucleotide sequence: TGTGCCAGCAGTTTACTAGCGGGAGAAGTTGGTTTCCCCTACGAGCAGTACTTC.

J is TRBJ2-7 and V is TRBV30; D perhaps matches TRBD2 (6 bases). There are 11 residues in the CDR3. Germline CDR1 reads GTSNPN; CDR2 reads SVGIG (reference sequence). Trimming left V 5 bases short and J 5 bases short, with 10 bases between. The CDR3 nucleotides read TGTGCCTGGGGAGGACTAAACGAGCAGTACTTC. Residues: CAWGGLNEQYF.

The chain joins TRBV28 to TRBJ1-2; 10 bases map to TRBD1. V dropped 6 bases and J dropped 8; count of bases not matched to a gene: 3. The CDR3 runs 12 residues. Germline CDR1 reads MDHEN; CDR2 reads SYDVKM. CDR3 in amino acids: CASSRQGAGYTF. CDR3 bases: TGTGCCAGCAGCAGACAGGGGGCGGGCTACACCTTC.

The chain combines TRBV6-5 with TRBJ2-3, with a tentative D call TRBD2 (6 bases). Trimming pared 0 bases from V and 0 bases from J, leaving 7 bases between. The CDR3 totals 15 residues. The V gene's germline CDR1 is MNHEY and CDR2 SVGAGI. The CDR3: CASSYSGTSTDTQYF. The CDR3 DNA reads as TGTGCCAGCAGTTACTCCGGGACTAGCACAGATACGCAGTATTTT.